The TCR beta chain under discussion was sequenced for a study of T cells in Graves' hyperthyroidism and ophthalmopathy. This sample holds PBMCs from around 9.9 ml fresh peripheral blood. From germline, CDR1 is SGHRS and CDR2 YFSETQ. Trimming took 1 base from V and 7 from J, leaving 15 bases between them. The CDR3 sequence is 15 residues long. RNA transcripts yielded amplified TCR beta CDR3 regions. The TCR CDR3 was amplified in a first-round RT-PCR using the HTBI primer set. TCRdb re-called the multiplex PCR reads through MiXCR, storing one row per CDR3 protein. The sample has 360,000 or so distinct CDR3 sequences, around 15% seen once.

The specimen sequenced was blood. The sequence was collected from a woman aged 55-69 years with Graves' ophthalmopathy. V gene TRBV5-1 combines with J gene TRBJ2-1, with D possibly TRBD2 on 6 matching bases. CDR3 nucleotide sequence: TGCGCCAGCAGCTTGACAGGTAGCGGCGGGAATGAGCAGTTCTTC. Translation: CASSLTGSGGNEQFF.